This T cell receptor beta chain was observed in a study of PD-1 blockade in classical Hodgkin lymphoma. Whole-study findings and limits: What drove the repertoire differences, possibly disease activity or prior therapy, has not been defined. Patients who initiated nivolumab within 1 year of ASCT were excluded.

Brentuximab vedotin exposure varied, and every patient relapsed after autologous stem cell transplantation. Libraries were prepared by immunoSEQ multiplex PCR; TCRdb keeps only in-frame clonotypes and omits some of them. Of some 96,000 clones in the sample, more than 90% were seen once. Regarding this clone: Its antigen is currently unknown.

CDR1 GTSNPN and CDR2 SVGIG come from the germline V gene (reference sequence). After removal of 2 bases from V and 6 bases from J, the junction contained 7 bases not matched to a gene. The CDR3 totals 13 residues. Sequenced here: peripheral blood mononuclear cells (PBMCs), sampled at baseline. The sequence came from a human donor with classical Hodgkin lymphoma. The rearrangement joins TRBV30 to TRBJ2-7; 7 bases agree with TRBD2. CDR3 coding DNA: TGTGCCTGGAGTCGGGCGGGAGCGGGCGAGCAGTACTTC. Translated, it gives CAWSRAGAGEQYF.